The text below deals with one T cell receptor (beta chain). This CDR3 contains 16 residues. CDR1 and CDR2 (germline): SEHNR, FQNEAQ (reference sequence). The V and J ends lost 3 bases and 1 base, in that order; junction bases with no gene match: 2. These data come from a study of blood T cell repertoires in COVID-19. Study at large: Specimens from acute and convalescent COVID-19 originated in the United States, Italy and Spain. From T cells, B-cell-depleted T cells, or PBMCs came the material, which was cDNA or gDNA.

Original processing notes: The authors estimated nucleated cell counts from reference gene primer amplification. Sequenced by immunoSEQ multiplex PCR; TCRdb stores in-frame clones only, minus some. D and trimming come from the DNA, and the V and J calls and clone size come from that table. This table has about 240,000 clones, approximately 80% appearing once. The receptor was derived from a woman aged 70 to 79 with acute or convalescent COVID-19. The chain couples TRBV7-9 to TRBJ1-4, with 10 nucleotides matching TRBD1. The sample taken for sequencing was peripheral blood. CDR3 in amino acids: CASSFGTGVTNEKLFF. The CDR3 region has the DNA TGTGCCAGCAGCTTTGGGACAGGGGTAACTAATGAAAAACTGTTTTTT.